This T cell receptor beta chain was captured by sequencing in a study of blood T cell repertoires in COVID-19. J lost 8 bases, V lost 4 bases, and 10 bases had no gene match. The CDR3 has 15 amino acids. Germline CDR1 and CDR2: MDHEN and SYDVKM. Using immunoSEQ multiplex PCR, the repertoire was profiled, and TCRdb retains in-frame clones only, with some absent. The sample contains about 310,000 clones, around 86% of which appear only once. The chain employs TRBV28 and TRBJ1-4, with TRBD1 matching 7 bases. The sequenced sample was peripheral blood. The receptor comes from a man in his fifties or sixties with active or convalescent COVID-19. CDR3 protein: CASSYRQGGGEKLFF. CDR3 nucleotide sequence: TGTGCCAGCAGTTACCGACAGGGTGGGGGCGAAAAACTGTTTTTT.